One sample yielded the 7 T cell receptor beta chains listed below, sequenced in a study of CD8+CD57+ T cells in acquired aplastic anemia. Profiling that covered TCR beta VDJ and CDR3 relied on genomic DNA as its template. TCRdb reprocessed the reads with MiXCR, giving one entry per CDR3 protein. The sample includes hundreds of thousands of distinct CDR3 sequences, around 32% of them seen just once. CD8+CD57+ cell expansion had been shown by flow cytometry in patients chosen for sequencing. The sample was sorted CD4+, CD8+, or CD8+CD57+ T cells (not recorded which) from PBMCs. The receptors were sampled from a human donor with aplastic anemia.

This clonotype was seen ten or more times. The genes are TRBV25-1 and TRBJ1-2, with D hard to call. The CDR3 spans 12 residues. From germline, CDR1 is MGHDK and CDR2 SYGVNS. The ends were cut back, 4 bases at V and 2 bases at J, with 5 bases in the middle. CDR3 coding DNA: TGTGCCAGCAGTGCGGGGAACTATGGCTACACCTTC. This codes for CASSAGNYGYTF.

The CDR3: CSAMRGTQFF. The DNA for the CDR3 is TGCAGTGCTATGCGGGGAACGCAGTTCTTC. V gene TRBV20-1 combines with J gene TRBJ2-1, with D possibly TRBD2 on 6 matching bases. The V gene's germline CDR1 is DFQATT and CDR2 SNEGSKA (reference sequence). Trimming pared 4 bases from V and 12 bases from J, leaving 10 bases between. CDR3 length equals 10 residues.

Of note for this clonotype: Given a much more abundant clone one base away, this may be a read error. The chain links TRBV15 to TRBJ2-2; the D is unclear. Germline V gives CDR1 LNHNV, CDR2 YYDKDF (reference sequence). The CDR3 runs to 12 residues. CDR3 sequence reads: CAISRESGELFF. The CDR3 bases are TGTGCCATCAGCAGAGAATCCGGGGAGCTGTTTTTT.

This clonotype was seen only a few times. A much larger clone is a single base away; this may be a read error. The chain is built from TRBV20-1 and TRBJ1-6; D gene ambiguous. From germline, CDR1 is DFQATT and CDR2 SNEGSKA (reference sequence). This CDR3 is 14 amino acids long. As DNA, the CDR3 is TGCAGTGCTAAAGAATCGGTCTATAATCCACCCCTCCACTTT. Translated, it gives CSAKESVYNPPLHF.

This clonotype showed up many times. The CDR3 region is CATSRDHWGSGSPLHF. The CDR3 bases are TGTGCCACCAGCAGAGATCATTGGGGCTCGGGTTCACCCCTCCACTTT. The chain is built from TRBV15 and TRBJ1-6; weak D call: TRBD1 (5 bases). The V and J ends lost 0 bases and 9 bases respectively, with 15 bases between them. The CDR3 runs 16 residues. Germline V gene lookup returns CDR1 LNHNV and CDR2 YYDKDF (reference sequence). The full variable domain, its missing parts supplied by reference TRBV15 and TRBJ1-6, is DAMVIQNPRYQVTQFGKPVTLSCSQTLNHNVMYWYQQKSSQAPKLLFHYYDKDFNNEADTPDNFQSRRPNTSFCFLDIRSPGLGDTAMYLCATSRDHWGSGSPLHFGNGTRLTVT.

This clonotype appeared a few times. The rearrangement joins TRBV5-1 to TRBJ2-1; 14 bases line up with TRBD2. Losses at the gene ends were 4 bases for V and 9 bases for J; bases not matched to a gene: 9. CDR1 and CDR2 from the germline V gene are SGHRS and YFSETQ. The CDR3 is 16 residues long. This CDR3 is CASSVAGTSGRSEQFF. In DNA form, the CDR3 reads TGCGCCAGCAGCGTGGCCGGGACTAGCGGGAGAAGTGAGCAGTTCTTC.

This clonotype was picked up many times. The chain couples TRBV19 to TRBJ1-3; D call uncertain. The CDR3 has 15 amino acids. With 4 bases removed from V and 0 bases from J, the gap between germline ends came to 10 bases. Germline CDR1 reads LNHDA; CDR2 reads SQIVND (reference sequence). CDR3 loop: CASSTKLISGNTIYF. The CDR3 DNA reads TGTGCCAGTAGTACGAAACTGATCTCTGGAAACACCATATATTTT.